What follows describes a single T cell receptor beta chain. The antigen is unknown. The data originate from a study of cytomegalovirus exposure and HLA in healthy donors. PCR amplification relied on 60 Vbeta primers (plus 13 Jbeta primers). Using immunoSEQ multiplex PCR, the repertoire was profiled, and TCRdb retains in-frame clones only, with some absent. Of 70,000 to 100,000 clones in the sample, roughly 63% were seen once. Each donor's status was that of a healthy bone marrow donor. Germline trimming cut 5 bases from V and 8 bases from J; bases unmatched to any gene: 13. Germline CDR1 reads SEHNR; CDR2 reads FQNEAQ (reference sequence). The CDR3 has 15 residues. The study's findings and limits: Analyses of presence/absence relied on an assumption of roughly uniform sequencing depth across donors. Within the data, a cluster of highly shared sequence variants was likely a sequencing artifact.

This clonotype was obtained from a man in his fifties in good health and CMV-seronegative. The specimen sequenced was PBMCs. This rearrangement joins TRBV7-9 to TRBJ2-7; 9 bases are shared with TRBD1. The CDR3 DNA follows: TGTGCCAGCAGCCCCCCCGCCGACAGGGGGTCGAAGCAGTACTTC. It yields the protein CASSPPADRGSKQYF.